Following are 9 T cell receptor beta chains from one sample sequenced in a study of T-cell reconstitution after alpha-beta-depleted transplantation in children (dated by TCRdb to about 2016). Receptors were amplified or captured by PCR. Sequencing was performed on an Illumina HiSeq 2500. TCR libraries were prepared with molecular barcoding, using unique molecular identifiers to normalize TCRbeta repertoire quantification. Using fastp at Q25 and MiXCR, TCRdb reprocessed the public reads and kept productive beta chains. A single entry per CDR3 protein holds the most common genes and DNA from its merged rows. For this sample there are about 610,000 distinct CDR3 sequences; roughly a tenth appear just once. The ten largest account for approximately 4.1% of the sample. The input for sequencing was PBMCs from the stem cell graft donor, taken from the stem cell graft. The receptors were gathered from a human donor who donated a stem cell graft to a child with acute myeloid leukemia.

This clonotype has a handful of counts. The J gene is TRBJ2-1, the V gene TRBV2; the D is unclear. Germline V lookup: CDR1 SNHLY, CDR2 FYNNEI. The CDR3 length is 15 residues. V was shortened by 5 bases and J by 3 bases, with 14 bases between the two germline ends. CDR3 in amino acids: CASSPRTPNYNEQFF. The CDR3 DNA reads TGTGCCAGCAGTCCCCGTACCCCGAACTACAATGAGCAGTTCTTC.

This clonotype was counted only a few times. In DNA form, the CDR3 reads TGTGCCAGCTCACCTTCGGCAGGGGGCGGGACTGAAGCTTTCTTT. Protein product: CASSPSAGGGTEAFF. The chain joins TRBV18 to TRBJ1-1; TRBD1 matches 8 bases. J was trimmed by 5 bases and V by 3 bases; bases with no gene match: 8. CDR3 length: 15 residues. CDR1 is KGHSH and CDR2 is LQKENI in the germline V gene.

This clonotype was detected only a few times. The chain couples TRBV5-1 to TRBJ2-2; 12 nucleotides align to TRBD2. Germline V CDR1 and CDR2: SGHRS, YFSETQ. V was pared by 0 bases and J by 0 bases, with 12 bases of the junction left unmatched. The CDR3 is 21 amino acids. CDR3 amino acids: CASSLVLSFGLAGSNTGELFF. The CDR3 DNA reads as TGCGCCAGCAGCTTGGTTTTATCCTTCGGACTAGCGGGATCGAACACCGGGGAGCTGTTTTTT.

The chain recombines TRBV4-3 with TRBJ2-7, with TRBD2 matching 7 bases. J lost 6 bases, V lost 0 bases, and 5 bases had no gene match. CDR1 and CDR2 (germline): LGHNA, YSLEER. The CDR3 contains 14 residues. In DNA, the CDR3 is TGCGCCAGCAGCCAAGATAGGCTAGCGGTCGAGCAGTACTTC. This gives the protein CASSQDRLAVEQYF.

This clonotype was observed a handful of times. V usage is TRBV3-1 and J usage is TRBJ1-1; perhaps TRBD1 as D (6 bases). Germline CDR1 is LGHDT and CDR2 is YNNKEL (reference sequence). There are 12 residues in the CDR3. V shed 5 bases and J shed 4 bases, with 8 bases lying between them. In DNA, the CDR3 is TGTGCCAGCAGCAGGGGGGTCACTGAAGCTTTCTTT. This translates into CASSRGVTEAFF. Combining the CDR3 with reference TRBV3-1 and TRBJ1-1 gives the whole variable domain DTAVSQTPKYLVTQMGNDKSIKCEQNLGHDTMYWYKQDSKKFLKIMFSYNNKELIINETVPNRFSPKSPDKAHLNLHINSLELGDSAVYFCASSRGVTEAFFGQGTRLTVV.

The chain employs TRBV18 and TRBJ2-5; 7 bases are a match to TRBD2. The CDR3 spans 16 residues. Germline V lookup: CDR1 KGHSH, CDR2 LQKENI. Germline trimming cut 3 bases from V and 4 bases from J; bases unmatched to any gene: 11. CDR3 residues: CASSPEGGRVGETQYF. As DNA, the CDR3 is TGTGCCAGCTCACCCGAGGGCGGGAGAGTTGGAGAGACCCAGTACTTC.

The chain has TRBV29-1 and TRBJ1-4; 8 bases match TRBD1. From germline, CDR1 is SQVTM and CDR2 ANQGSEA. This CDR3 is 15 amino acids long. The V and J ends lost 0 bases and 10 bases, in that order; junction bases with no gene match: 10. CDR3: CSVEEGGGQGGKLFF. As DNA, the CDR3 is TGCAGCGTTGAAGAAGGGGGTGGACAGGGCGGAAAACTGTTTTTT.

This clonotype has just a few counts. This chain connects TRBV29-1 to TRBJ2-1, with 9 bases matching TRBD1. The V and J ends lost 7 bases and 1 base, in that order; junction bases with no gene match: 5. CDR1 and CDR2 from the germline V gene are SQVTM and ANQGSEA. This CDR3 spans 14 amino acids. The CDR3 DNA sequence: TGCAGCGCGGGACAGGGAATTTCCTACAATGAGCAGTTCTTC. Translated, it gives CSAGQGISYNEQFF.

This chain joins TRBV14 and TRBJ1-1; 7 nucleotides line up with TRBD1. The ends lost 0 bases at V and 3 bases at J; junction bases unmatched: 4. Germline V gives CDR1 SGHDN, CDR2 FVKESK. This CDR3 has 15 residues. The CDR3 is CASSQETGWHTEAFF. The CDR3 DNA reads as TGTGCCAGCAGCCAAGAGACAGGGTGGCACACTGAAGCTTTCTTT. The complete variable domain, with remaining parts taken from reference TRBV14 and TRBJ1-1, reads EAGVTQFPSHSVIEKGQTVTLRCDPISGHDNLYWYRRVMGKEIKFLLHFVKESKQDESGMPNNRFLAERTGGTYSTLKVQPAELEDSGVYFCASSQETGWHTEAFFGQGTRLTVV.